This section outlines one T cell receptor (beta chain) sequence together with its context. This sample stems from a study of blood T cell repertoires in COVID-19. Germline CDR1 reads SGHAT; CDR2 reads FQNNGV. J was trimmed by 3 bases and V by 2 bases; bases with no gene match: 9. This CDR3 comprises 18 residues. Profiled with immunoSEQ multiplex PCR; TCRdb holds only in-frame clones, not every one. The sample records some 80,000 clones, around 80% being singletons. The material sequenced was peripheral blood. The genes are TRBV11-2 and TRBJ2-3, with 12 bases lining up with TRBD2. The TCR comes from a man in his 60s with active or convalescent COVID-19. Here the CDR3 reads CASSLRSGLAGSTDTQYF. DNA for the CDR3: TGTGCCAGCAGCTTAAGATCCGGACTAGCGGGGTCTACAGATACGCAGTATTTT.